These 5 T cell receptor beta chains were all obtained from the same sample, sequenced in a study of blood T cell repertoires in COVID-19. Method: immunoSEQ multiplex PCR; TCRdb's copy keeps in-frame clones and lacks some. The table includes about 270,000 clones, approximately 90% detected once. The sample consisted of PBMCs or T cells enriched from blood (not recorded which). The receptors were gathered from a man in his forties or fifties who had been exposed to COVID-19.

Of note for this clone: The sample carries other DNA sequences with the same CDR3. This chain connects TRBV4-2 to TRBJ2-6; tentative D call: TRBD1 (6 bases). Germline CDR1 and CDR2: LGHNA and YNFKEQ. With 0 bases removed from V and 4 bases from J, the gap between germline ends came to 10 bases. This CDR3 has 16 residues. CDR3 coding DNA: TGTGCCAGCAGCCAAGATCCTGGGACAGGGGCCAACGTCCTGACTTTC. Translating it yields CASSQDPGTGANVLTF.

This sequence joins TRBV2 and TRBJ2-3; 8 bases map to TRBD2. The CDR3 is 18 amino acids. Germline V lookup: CDR1 SNHLY, CDR2 FYNNEI. V lost 1 base, J lost 3 bases, and 12 bases stayed unmatched. Written as DNA, the CDR3 is TGTGCCAGCAGTGAAGTTATTAGGCGGGAGGAAGATACAGATACGCAGTATTTT. Its translation: CASSEVIRREEDTDTQYF.

This chain links TRBV7-8 with TRBJ2-7; 13 bases agree with TRBD2. CDR3 size: 15 residues. V trimming: 5 bases; J trimming: 5 bases; junction bases outside the gene matches: 6. Germline V lookup: CDR1 SGHVS, CDR2 FQNEAQ. Here the CDR3 DNA reads TGTGCCAGCAGCACTAGCGGGAGGGCCCTCCACGAGCAGTACTTC. It yields the protein CASSTSGRALHEQYF.

The chain has TRBV9 and TRBJ2-5; D remains unclear. The CDR3 is 15 residues long. CDR1 is SGDLS, CDR2 YYNGEE, per germline. The ends were cut back, 0 bases at V and 2 bases at J, with 11 bases in the middle. CDR3 DNA sequence: TGTGCCAGCAGCGTAGTTGCAGGTGCACAAGAGACCCAGTACTTC. It yields the protein CASSVVAGAQETQYF.

The chain has TRBV5-1 and TRBJ1-5; D not resolved. The germline V gene encodes CDR1 SGHRS and CDR2 YFSETQ. The CDR3 runs to 13 residues. Deletions cut 0 bases from V and 4 bases from J, with 5 bases between. The CDR3: CASSLDLNQPQHF. CDR3 DNA: TGCGCCAGCAGCTTGGATCTAAATCAGCCCCAGCATTTT.